This note documents a single T cell receptor (beta chain) sequence. Antigen: not known. This CDR3 is 14 amino acids long. From germline, CDR1 is MNHEY and CDR2 SMNVEV (reference sequence). V shed 7 bases, J shed 2 bases, and the junction held 5 bases outside the gene matches. This sample is part of a study of T cell repertoires in cytomegalovirus infection. TCRdb re-called the reads with MiXCR, one entry per CDR3 protein. The sample includes fewer than 850,000 distinct CDR3 sequences, roughly 28% of them seen just once. Sequencing used cultured CD8+ T cells from PBMCs, obtained from culture after CMV antigen stimulation. The chain uses TRBV27 and TRBJ2-3; 8 nucleotides match TRBD2. This TCR derives from a human donor in good health (CMV status not recorded). Some clones in this sample may be carry-over from other donors' samples. CDR3 loop: CASTGRGATDTQYF. For the CDR3, the DNA is TGTGCCAGCACGGGGCGGGGGGCCACAGATACGCAGTATTTT.